The 28 T cell receptor beta chains presented below share a single source sample, sequenced in a study of response to subunit inactivated influenza vaccine. TCRdb reanalysed the RT-PCR reads using MiXCR and keeps one entry per CDR3 protein. Among a few hundred thousand distinct CDR3 sequences, 9.5% to 15% were seen once, and the ten largest hold more than 7%. The sequenced sample was non-naive T cells sorted from PBMCs, obtained 14 days before vaccination. The receptors here all came from a man over 45 who received an inactivated influenza vaccine.

As concerns this clonotype: Its ends do not fully match the called genes, so a read error is possible. V is TRBV9 and J is TRBJ1-6; D remains unclear. The CDR3 spans 14 residues. From germline, CDR1 is SGDLS and CDR2 YYNGEE. In DNA form, the CDR3 reads TGTGTCAGCAGCTCTTCCACGGCTTGGTCACCCCTCCACTTT. Its protein product is CVSSSSTAWSPLHF. The full variable domain, completed using reference TRBV9 and TRBJ1-6, is DSGVTQTPKHLITATGQRVTLRCSPRSGDLSVYWYQQSLDQGLQFLIQYYNGEERAKGNILERFSAQQFPDLHSELNLSSLELGDSALYFCVSSSSTAWSPLHFGNGTRLTVT.

At least ten counts were recorded for this clonotype. The CDR3 DNA reads TGTGCCAGCAGCCGGACTTCGTGGGAGCTGTTTTTT. Amino acid sequence: CASSRTSWELFF. V is TRBV7-8 and J is TRBJ2-2; tentative D call: TRBD2 (5 bases). Per germline, CDR1 SGHVS and CDR2 FQNEAQ. Trimming cost V 5 bases and J 9 bases, with 10 bases left between them. The CDR3 totals 12 residues.

This clonotype has ten or more counts. The chain employs TRBV7-2 and TRBJ2-7; no clear D. V was pared by 1 base and J by 2 bases, with 12 bases between. CDR1 SGHTA and CDR2 FQGNSA come from the germline V gene. This CDR3 region has 15 residues. The CDR3 here is CASSLGLGRAYEQYF. As DNA, the CDR3 is TGTGCCAGCAGCTTAGGTCTAGGACGGGCCTACGAGCAGTACTTC.

This clonotype occurred a few times. The V and J genes are TRBV7-2 and TRBJ2-1; TRBD1 agrees at 7 bases. Per the germline V gene, CDR1 is SGHTA and CDR2 is FQGNSA. CDR3 size: 16 residues. V shed 4 bases and J 4 bases; nucleotides not matched to a gene: 10. CDR3 sequence reads: CASSSRRGRGYNEQFF. CDR3 bases: TGTGCCAGCAGCTCCCGTAGGGGGCGCGGGTACAATGAGCAGTTCTTC.

The sample holds many counts of this clonotype. CDR3 protein: CASSYDRGGEQFF. Here the CDR3 DNA reads TGTGCCAGCAGTTACGACAGGGGTGGAGAGCAGTTCTTC. The J gene is TRBJ2-1, the V gene TRBV6-2 or TRBV6-3; TRBD1 aligns across 8 bases. Losses at the gene ends were 2 bases for V and 10 bases for J; bases not matched to a gene: 4. CDR1 and CDR2 from the germline V gene are MNHEY and SVGEGT. The CDR3 has 13 amino acids.

The V and J genes are TRBV20-1 and TRBJ2-7; TRBD1 agrees at 7 bases. V gave up 5 bases and J gave up 2 bases; unmatched junction bases: 9. The length of the CDR3 is 14 residues. CDR1 and CDR2 from the germline V gene are DFQATT and SNEGSKA (reference sequence). The CDR3 nucleotides are TGCAGTGCTCCAAAAAGGGACAGCCCCTACGAGCAGTACTTC. Its translation is CSAPKRDSPYEQYF.

V is TRBV5-1 and J is TRBJ2-7, with D perhaps TRBD1 or TRBD2 (6 bases each). The CDR3 has 18 amino acids. Germline V gene data show CDR1 as SGHRS and CDR2 as YFSETQ. Between the trimmed V and J ends, which lost 1 base and 6 bases, there was a span of 26 bases. The CDR3 spells CASSLKGATGSGRIEQYF. CDR3 DNA sequence: TGCGCCAGCAGCTTGAAAGGGGCCACAGGGAGTGGGAGGATCGAGCAGTACTTC. Full variable domain (outside the CDR3, taken from reference TRBV5-1 and TRBJ2-7): KAGVTQTPRYLIKTRGQQVTLSCSPISGHRSVSWYQQTPGQGLQFLFEYFSETQRNKGNFPGRFSGRQFSNSRSEMNVSTLELGDSALYLCASSLKGATGSGRIEQYFGPGTRLTVT.

V and J are TRBV29-1 and TRBJ2-1, with D unclear. The germline CDR1 and CDR2 sequences are SQVTM and ANQGSEA. Trimming removed 3 bases at V and 0 bases at J, with 12 bases between. The CDR3 contains 15 residues. CDR3 amino acids: CSVDVLRRSYNEQFF. The CDR3, as DNA: TGCAGCGTTGACGTCTTGAGGCGCTCCTACAATGAGCAGTTCTTC.

This clonotype was picked up a small number of times. The chain combines TRBV11-1 with TRBJ2-1; 7 bases map to TRBD2. Germline V gives CDR1 SGHAT, CDR2 FQDESV (reference sequence). V dropped 5 bases and J dropped 4; count of bases not matched to a gene: 8. This CDR3 has 15 amino acids. As DNA, the CDR3 is TGTGCCAGCAGCGGACGGGACTATCAATACAATGAGCAGTTCTTC. Translating gives CASSGRDYQYNEQFF.

V and J are TRBV30 and TRBJ2-7, with D tentatively TRBD1 (6 bases). This CDR3 is 14 amino acids long. Germline-derived CDR1 and CDR2 are GTSNPN and SVGIG (reference sequence). V was clipped by 4 bases and J by 6 bases, with 19 bases between them. The CDR3 protein is CAWNLAHRAGEQYF. CDR3 in DNA: TGTGCCTGGAATTTAGCCCACAGGGCGGGCGAGCAGTACTTC.

With respect to this clonotype: At one boundary the junction diverges from the germline segment, which might be a read error. DNA of the CDR3: TGTGCCACCGCAGACGGATCTAGCACAGCTACGCAGTATTTT. As protein: CATADGSSTATQYF. This chain uses TRBV24-1 with TRBJ2-3, with D perhaps TRBD2 (5 bases). The CDR3 totals 14 residues. Germline V gene data show CDR1 as KGHDR and CDR2 as SFDVKD.

This clonotype occurred a few times. The chain has TRBV12-3 or TRBV12-4 and TRBJ2-6; 7 positions match TRBD1. The V segment lost 6 bases and the J segment 0 bases; nucleotides outside the gene matches: 5. This CDR3 contains 16 residues. The CDR3 coding sequence is TGTGCCAGCAGCCGGGACAGAGTCTCTGGGGCCAACGTCCTGACTTTC. This gives the protein CASSRDRVSGANVLTF.

Many counts were recorded for this clonotype. The chain couples TRBV5-6 to TRBJ1-5; perhaps TRBD1 as D (6 bases). The CDR3 sequence is 15 residues long. Germline V CDR1 and CDR2: SGHDT, YYEEEE. Trimming removed 3 bases from V and 1 base from J, with 11 bases in between. This CDR3 is CASSSGGQSNQPQHF. In DNA form, the CDR3 reads TGTGCCAGCAGCTCCGGGGGGCAGAGCAATCAGCCCCAGCATTTT. Combining the CDR3 with reference TRBV5-6 and TRBJ1-5 gives the whole variable domain DAGVTQSPTHLIKTRGQQVTLRCSPKSGHDTVSWYQQALGQGPQFIFQYYEEEERQRGNFPDRFSGHQFPNYSSELNVNALLLGDSALYLCASSSGGQSNQPQHFGDGTRLSIL.

The CDR3 here is CASSLPWSGSYNEQFF. The CDR3 DNA follows: TGTGCCAGCAGCCTCCCGTGGAGCGGATCCTACAATGAGCAGTTCTTC. V usage is TRBV7-9 and J usage is TRBJ2-1, with a weak D call TRBD2 (5 bases). This CDR3 spans 16 amino acids. The V gene lost 5 bases and the J gene lost 1 base, with 15 bases spanning the gap. Per the germline V gene, CDR1 is SEHNR and CDR2 is FQNEAQ (reference sequence). The complete variable domain, with remaining parts taken from reference TRBV7-9 and TRBJ2-1, reads DTGVSQNPRHKITKRGQNVTFRCDPISEHNRLYWYRQTLGQGPEFLTYFQNEAQLEKSRLLSDRFSAERPKGSFSTLEIQRTEQGDSAMYLCASSLPWSGSYNEQFFGPGTRLTVL.

This clonotype was seen a few times. V is TRBV6-5 and J is TRBJ2-5, with 11 bases identical to TRBD2. Trimming cost V 1 base and J 3 bases; bases outside gene matches: 4. From germline, CDR1 is MNHEY and CDR2 SVGAGI. The CDR3 sequence is 16 residues long. The DNA of the CDR3 is TGTGCCAGCAGTTACTTTAGCGGGAGGGCCGAAGAGACCCAGTACTTC. This sequence encodes CASSYFSGRAEETQYF.

The J gene is TRBJ2-1, the V gene TRBV6-5; possibly TRBD2 for D (5 bases). The length of the CDR3 is 17 residues. V lost 2 bases to trimming and J lost 3 bases, with 17 bases between them. Per the germline V gene, CDR1 is MNHEY and CDR2 is SVGAGI. The CDR3 here is CASSYDPSSSRYNEQFF. The DNA of the CDR3 is TGTGCCAGCAGTTACGATCCTAGCAGTAGTCGCTACAATGAGCAGTTCTTC.

Ten or more counts support this clonotype. One end of the junction does not line up with germline, which may come from a read error. The chain carries TRBV7-7 and TRBJ2-3; 8 bases line up with TRBD1. The CDR3 covers 13 residues. Looked up from germline, CDR1 is SSHAT and CDR2 is FNYEAQ (reference sequence). The CDR3 DNA sequence: TGTGCTAGCAGCCCAGGGGGCGGAGATACGCAGTATTTT. It specifies CASSPGGGDTQYF.

The chain recombines TRBV5-1 with TRBJ2-5, with 11 positions matching TRBD1. CDR3 length equals 14 residues. The V gene's germline CDR1 is SGHRS and CDR2 YFSETQ. V dropped 5 bases and J dropped 5; count of bases not matched to a gene: 5. Here the CDR3 DNA reads TGCGCCAGCAGTGGACAGGGGGCTGGCGAGACCCAGTACTTC. Translation gives CASSGQGAGETQYF.

The chain joins TRBV20-1 to TRBJ2-1; 11 positions match TRBD2. The J segment lost 0 bases and the V segment lost 4 bases, leaving 8 bases of the junction unmatched. This CDR3 region has 17 residues. Germline V gene lookup returns CDR1 DFQATT and CDR2 SNEGSKA (reference sequence). The DNA of the CDR3 is TGCAGTGCTATTACTAGCGGGGGCCTTAGCTCCTACAATGAGCAGTTCTTC. Its protein is CSAITSGGLSSYNEQFF.

This clonotype occurred a few times. CDR3 protein: CASSQDTLAGYNEQFF. Here the CDR3 DNA reads TGCGCCAGCAGCCAAGATACTCTAGCGGGATACAATGAGCAGTTCTTC. The V and J genes are TRBV4-3 and TRBJ2-1; 9 bases agree with TRBD2. This CDR3 is 16 amino acids long. V lost 0 bases and J lost 4; bases outside the gene matches: 4. The V gene's germline CDR1 is LGHNA and CDR2 YSLEER.

This clonotype came up many times. The chain uses TRBV7-2 and TRBJ2-5, with D perhaps given as TRBD1 or TRBD2 (5 bases each). The CDR3 extends over 15 amino acids. Trimming removed 1 base at V and 4 bases at J, with 13 bases between. Germline CDR1 is SGHTA and CDR2 is FQGNSA. The CDR3 DNA follows: TGTGCCAGCAGCTTAGAGTCGGGGCTTGCAGAGACCCAGTACTTC. Translating it yields CASSLESGLAETQYF.

This sequence joins TRBV15 and TRBJ2-1, with 7 bases aligning to TRBD1. V gave up 0 bases and J gave up 9 bases; unmatched junction bases: 8. The CDR3 spans 15 residues. The germline V gene has CDR1 LNHNV and CDR2 YYDKDF (reference sequence). The CDR3 nucleotides read TGTGCCACCAGCAGAGATCGGACAGGTACAGGTGAGCAGTTCTTC. It is translated as CATSRDRTGTGEQFF.

This clonotype was detected many times. This chain joins TRBV6-5 and TRBJ2-6; D unclear. The CDR3 runs 14 residues. CDR1 and CDR2 (germline): MNHEY, SVGAGI. Trimming took 4 bases from V and 0 from J, leaving 4 bases between them. The CDR3 sequence is CASSFTSGANVLTF. The CDR3 coding sequence is TGTGCCAGCAGTTTTACCTCTGGGGCCAACGTCCTGACTTTC.

There are a few counts of this clonotype. The chain employs TRBV19 and TRBJ2-5; the D gene is possibly TRBD2 (5 bases). The CDR3 runs to 13 residues. V was shortened by 3 bases and J by 3 bases, with 8 bases between the two germline ends. Germline V gene data show CDR1 as LNHDA and CDR2 as SQIVND (reference sequence). CDR3 loop: CASSMNGEETQYF. Here the CDR3 DNA reads TGTGCCAGTAGTATGAACGGGGAAGAGACCCAGTACTTC. The complete variable domain, with remaining parts taken from reference TRBV19 and TRBJ2-5, reads DGGITQSPKYLFRKEGQNVTLSCEQNLNHDAMYWYRQDPGQGLRLIYYSQIVNDFQKGDIAEGYSVSREKKESFPLTVTSAQKNPTAFYLCASSMNGEETQYFGPGTRLLVL.

The chain uses TRBV4-3 and TRBJ1-2, with 9 bases matching TRBD1. The germline CDR1 and CDR2 sequences are LGHNA and YSLEER. The ends lost 1 base at V and 3 bases at J; junction bases unmatched: 6. The CDR3 is made up of 16 amino acids. The CDR3 sequence is CASSQVHRGQHYGYTF. DNA of the CDR3: TGCGCCAGCAGCCAAGTCCACAGGGGGCAGCACTATGGCTACACCTTC.

This clonotype was observed at least ten times. This chain uses TRBV7-9 with TRBJ2-7; 7 positions match TRBD1. J was trimmed by 0 bases and V by 6 bases; bases with no gene match: 8. The CDR3 sequence is 15 residues long. From germline, CDR1 is SEHNR and CDR2 FQNEAQ (reference sequence). CDR3 sequence (DNA): TGTGCCAGCAGGTCCACCGGGACAGACTCCTACGAGCAGTACTTC. As protein: CASRSTGTDSYEQYF. Together with reference TRBV7-9 and TRBJ2-7, the CDR3 gives the full variable domain: DTGVSQNPRHKITKRGQNVTFRCDPISEHNRLYWYRQTLGQGPEFLTYFQNEAQLEKSRLLSDRFSAERPKGSFSTLEIQRTEQGDSAMYLCASRSTGTDSYEQYFGPGTRLTVT.

The genes are TRBV6-1 and TRBJ2-3; the match to TRBD1 covers 7 bases. The CDR3 runs to 16 residues. The germline gives CDR1 MNHNS, CDR2 SASEGT. Germline trimming cut 6 bases from V and 2 bases from J; bases unmatched to any gene: 11. The DNA for the CDR3 is TGTGCCAGCAGAAAAAACAGGGGACCCCTCACAGATACGCAGTATTTT. Protein product: CASRKNRGPLTDTQYF.

At least ten counts were recorded for this clonotype. The rearrangement uses TRBV7-9 and TRBJ2-7; D gene unclear. This CDR3 contains 16 residues. Trimming removed 6 bases from V and 3 bases from J, with 21 bases in between. CDR1 and CDR2 from the germline V gene are SEHNR and FQNEAQ (reference sequence). The CDR3 protein is CASSIDPSGRGYEQYF. In DNA form, the CDR3 reads TGTGCCAGCAGTATCGATCCCTCAGGTCGTGGCTACGAGCAGTACTTC.